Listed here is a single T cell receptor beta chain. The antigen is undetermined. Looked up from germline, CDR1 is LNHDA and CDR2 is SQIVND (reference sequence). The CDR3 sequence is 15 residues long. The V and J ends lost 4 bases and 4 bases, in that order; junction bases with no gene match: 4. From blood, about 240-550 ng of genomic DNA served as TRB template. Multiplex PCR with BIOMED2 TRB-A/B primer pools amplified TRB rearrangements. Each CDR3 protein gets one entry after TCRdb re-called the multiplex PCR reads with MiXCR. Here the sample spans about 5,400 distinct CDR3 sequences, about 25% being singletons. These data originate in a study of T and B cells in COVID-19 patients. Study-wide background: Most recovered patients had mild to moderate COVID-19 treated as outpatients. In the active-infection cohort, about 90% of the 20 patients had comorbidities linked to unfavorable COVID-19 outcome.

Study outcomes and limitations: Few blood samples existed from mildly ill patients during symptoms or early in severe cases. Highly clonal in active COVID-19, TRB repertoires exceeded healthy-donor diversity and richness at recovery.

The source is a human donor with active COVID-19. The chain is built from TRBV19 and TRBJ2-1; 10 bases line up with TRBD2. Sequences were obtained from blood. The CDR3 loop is CASSNGLAEYNEQFF. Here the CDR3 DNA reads TGTGCCAGTAGTAACGGACTAGCGGAATACAATGAGCAGTTCTTC.